The following is a T cell receptor beta chain sequence with its context. The sample belongs to a study of blood T cell repertoires in COVID-19. Study context: The United States, Italy and Spain were the sources of the acute and convalescent COVID-19 samples. From T cells, B-cell-depleted T cells, or PBMCs came the material, which was cDNA or gDNA.

Germline CDR1 and CDR2: SGHTA and FQGNSA. The CDR3 loop spans 14 amino acids. V lost 5 bases to trimming and J lost 3 bases, with 10 bases between them. The authors' processing: Cell counts per sample came from amplifying reference gene primers. Only in-frame clones appear in the TCRdb table, and some are missing; sequencing was by immunoSEQ multiplex PCR. For V, J and clone size, that table is used; D and trimming come from the DNA. The data contain about 200,000 clones, approximately 81% of them singletons. Material: peripheral blood. The sequence was obtained from a woman older than 75 with acute or convalescent COVID-19. The chain recombines TRBV7-2 with TRBJ1-4; D is possibly TRBD1 (5 bases). The CDR3 region has the DNA TGTGCCAGCAGCCCGGGACTGTCTAATGAAAAACTGTTTTTT. Its protein product is CASSPGLSNEKLFF. Full variable domain (remainder filled in from reference TRBV7-2 and TRBJ1-4): GAGVSQSPSNKVTEKGKDVELRCDPISGHTALYWYRQSLGQGLEFLIYFQGNSAPDKSGLPSDRFSAERTGGSVSTLTIQRTQQEDSAVYLCASSPGLSNEKLFFGSGTQLSVL.